The clone carrying this TCR beta chain was detected many times. There were TCR beta CDR3 regions amplified from RNA transcripts. A first-round RT-PCR of the TCR CDR3 used the HTBI primer set. TCRdb processed the multiplex PCR reads anew with MiXCR; each CDR3 protein has one entry. The sample consists of around 560,000 distinct CDR3 sequences, 16% of them appearing once. CDR1 and CDR2 (germline): SNHLY, FYNNEI. The CDR3 covers 11 residues. V was clipped by 2 bases and J by 5 bases, with 4 bases between them. This record comes from a study of T cells in Graves' hyperthyroidism and ophthalmopathy. The sequencing sample was made of blood. The rearrangement links TRBV2 to TRBJ2-7, with no clear D. This TCR came from a woman aged 18-29 years with Graves' hyperthyroidism. In DNA form, the CDR3 reads TGTGCCAGCAGTGAATGGGACGAGCAGTACTTC. It yields the protein CASSEWDEQYF.